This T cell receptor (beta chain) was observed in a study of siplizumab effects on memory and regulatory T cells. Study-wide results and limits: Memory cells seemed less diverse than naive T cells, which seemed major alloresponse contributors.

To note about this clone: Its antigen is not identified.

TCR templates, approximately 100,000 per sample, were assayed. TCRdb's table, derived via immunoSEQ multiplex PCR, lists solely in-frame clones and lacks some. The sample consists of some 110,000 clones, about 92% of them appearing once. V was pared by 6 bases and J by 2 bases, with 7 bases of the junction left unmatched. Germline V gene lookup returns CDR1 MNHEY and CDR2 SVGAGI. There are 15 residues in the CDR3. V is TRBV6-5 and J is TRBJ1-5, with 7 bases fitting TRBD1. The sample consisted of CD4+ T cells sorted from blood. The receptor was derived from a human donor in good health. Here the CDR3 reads CASRITGVGNQPQHF. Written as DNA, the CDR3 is TGTGCCAGCAGAATAACAGGGGTCGGCAATCAGCCCCAGCATTTT.